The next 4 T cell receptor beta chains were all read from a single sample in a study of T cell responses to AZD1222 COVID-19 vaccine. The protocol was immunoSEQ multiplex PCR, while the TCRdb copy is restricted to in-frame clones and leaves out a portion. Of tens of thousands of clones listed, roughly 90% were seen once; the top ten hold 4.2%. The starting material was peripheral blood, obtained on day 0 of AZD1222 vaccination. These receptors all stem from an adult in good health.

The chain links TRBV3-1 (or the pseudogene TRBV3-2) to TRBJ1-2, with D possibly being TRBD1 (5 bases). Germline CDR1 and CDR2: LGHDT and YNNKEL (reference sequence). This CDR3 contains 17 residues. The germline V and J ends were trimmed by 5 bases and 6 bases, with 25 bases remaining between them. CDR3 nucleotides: TGTGCCAGCAGCGAACCGGGACGGGGGATGGACGAGCATGGCTACACCTTC. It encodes CASSEPGRGMDEHGYTF.

The CDR3 DNA sequence: TGTGCCAGCAGCACCGGGACAGGGGTCGGTGAGCAGTTCTTC. It codes for CASSTGTGVGEQFF. This chain links TRBV7-9 with TRBJ2-1; 10 nucleotides line up with TRBD1. Per the germline V gene, CDR1 is SEHNR and CDR2 is FQNEAQ (reference sequence). The CDR3 spans 14 residues. The V segment lost 5 bases and the J segment 9 bases; nucleotides outside the gene matches: 7. Complete variable domain (other parts from reference TRBV7-9 and TRBJ2-1): DTGVSQNPRHKITKRGQNVTFRCDPISEHNRLYWYRQTLGQGPEFLTYFQNEAQLEKSRLLSDRFSAERPKGSFSTLEIQRTEQGDSAMYLCASSTGTGVGEQFFGPGTRLTVL.

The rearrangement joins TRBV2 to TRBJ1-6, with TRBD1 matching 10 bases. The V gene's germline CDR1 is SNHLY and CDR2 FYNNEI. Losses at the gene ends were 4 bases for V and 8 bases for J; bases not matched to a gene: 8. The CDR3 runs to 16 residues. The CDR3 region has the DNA TGTGCCAGCAGTGTGGGGGACAGGGGATTTTATTCACCCCTCCACTTT. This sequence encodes CASSVGDRGFYSPLHF.

The CDR3 DNA reads TGTGCCATCCAGGGGACAGGAGCTTACGAGCAGTACTTC. This gives the protein CAIQGTGAYEQYF. V usage is TRBV10-3 and J usage is TRBJ2-7; 8 bases match TRBD1. Unmatched junction bases numbered 7, after V lost 8 bases and J lost 4 bases. Germline V gene sequence: CDR1 ENHRY, CDR2 SYGVKD. The CDR3 length is 13 residues.